This T cell receptor (beta chain) was profiled in a study of blood T cell repertoires in COVID-19. Germline V gene lookup returns CDR1 SGDLS and CDR2 YYNGEE. CDR3 length equals 13 residues. V trimming: 2 bases; J trimming: 5 bases; junction bases outside the gene matches: 4. Profiled with immunoSEQ multiplex PCR; TCRdb holds only in-frame clones, not every one. The data contain hundreds of thousands of clones, more than 70% of them singletons. The sequenced material came from peripheral blood. The rearrangement joins TRBV9 to TRBJ2-7; 7 nucleotides agree with TRBD2. The TCR comes from a woman in her thirties or forties who had recovered from COVID-19. The CDR3 loop is CASSVGRSNEQYF. The CDR3 DNA follows: TGTGCCAGCAGCGTCGGGAGGTCTAACGAGCAGTACTTC. The entire variable domain, with the rest obtained from reference TRBV9 and TRBJ2-7, is as follows: DSGVTQTPKHLITATGQRVTLRCSPRSGDLSVYWYQQSLDQGLQFLIQYYNGEERAKGNILERFSAQQFPDLHSELNLSSLELGDSALYFCASSVGRSNEQYFGPGTRLTVT.